This T cell receptor (beta chain) was obtained from a study of shared clonotypes between healthy human individuals. The run depth of the assay was deep. Each subset's genomic DNA was split evenly across several immunoSEQ plates. About 28,000 T cell genomes (about 300 ng DNA) went into each PBMC replicate. The method was immunoSEQ multiplex PCR; TCRdb's version includes in-frame clones alone and lacks a portion of them. In the table there are more than 400,000 clones, around 73% of which are singletons. This CDR3 is built from 14 residues. The V gene lost 8 bases and the J gene lost 4 bases, with 17 bases spanning the gap. The germline gives CDR1 WNHNN, CDR2 SYGVQD (reference sequence).

Sequences were obtained from PBMCs. This clonotype originated in a woman aged 35 to 49 in good health. Some clones in this sample may be carry-over from other donors' samples. V and J are TRBV10-1 and TRBJ2-5, with a possible D match to TRBD1 (5 bases). CDR3 nucleotide sequence: TGCGCCAGCGGCCCGGGCCGCCAGGGAGAGACCCAGTACTTC. It translates to CASGPGRQGETQYF.